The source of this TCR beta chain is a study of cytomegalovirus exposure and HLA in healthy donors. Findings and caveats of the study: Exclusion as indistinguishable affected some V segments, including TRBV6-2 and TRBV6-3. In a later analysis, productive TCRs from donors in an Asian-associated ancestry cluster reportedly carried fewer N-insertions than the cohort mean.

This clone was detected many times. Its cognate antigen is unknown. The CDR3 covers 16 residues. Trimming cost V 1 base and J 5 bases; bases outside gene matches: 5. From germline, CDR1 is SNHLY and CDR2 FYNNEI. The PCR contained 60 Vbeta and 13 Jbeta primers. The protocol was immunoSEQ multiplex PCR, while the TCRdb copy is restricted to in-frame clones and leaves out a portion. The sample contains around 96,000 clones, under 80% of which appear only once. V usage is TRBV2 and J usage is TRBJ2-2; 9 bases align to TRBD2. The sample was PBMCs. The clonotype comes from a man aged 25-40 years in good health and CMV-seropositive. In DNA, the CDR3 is TGTGCCAGCAGTGAAGAGGCGGGGGGGCTAACCGGGGAGCTGTTTTTT. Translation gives CASSEEAGGLTGELFF.